The rows below give T cell receptor beta chains drawn from one sample of a study of shared clonotypes between healthy human individuals. Only in-frame clones appear in the TCRdb table, and some are missing; sequencing was by immunoSEQ multiplex PCR. The sample has 730,000 or so clones; roughly 70% are singletons. Sample: memory CD4+ T cells sorted from blood. The receptors derive from a woman in her twenties or thirties in good health. The conserved cysteine and the conserved F or W are not part of the CDR3 here. Each record gives: CDR3 protein, clone size, J gene, V gene. The size of a clone is reported for some rows only, either as once, few or many, or as a class for expanded clones.

cdr3_aa: ASSLYNYPQGSYEQY; clone_size: -; j_call: TRBJ2-7; v_call: TRBV28
cdr3_aa: ASGGRVDTEAF; clone_size: -; j_call: TRBJ1-1; v_call: TRBV6-1
cdr3_aa: SVVGQTKEQY; clone_size: once; j_call: TRBJ2-7; v_call: TRBV29-1
cdr3_aa: ASFSGASTDTQY; clone_size: -; j_call: TRBJ2-3; v_call: TRBV19
cdr3_aa: ASSQVLLFRESSYEQY; clone_size: -; j_call: TRBJ2-7; v_call: TRBV4-2
cdr3_aa: RWREGWGHREQY; clone_size: -; j_call: TRBJ2-7; v_call: TRBV29-1
cdr3_aa: ASSLSLAGYNEQF; clone_size: -; j_call: TRBJ2-1; v_call: TRBV5-1
cdr3_aa: ASSQRNSSPEQY; clone_size: -; j_call: TRBJ2-7; v_call: TRBV14
cdr3_aa: ASSLSLSAMNTEAF; clone_size: once; j_call: TRBJ1-1; v_call: TRBV27
cdr3_aa: ASRGQPNTEAF; clone_size: -; j_call: TRBJ1-1; v_call: TRBV2
cdr3_aa: ASSQDRTGVGETQY; clone_size: -; j_call: TRBJ2-5; v_call: TRBV4-1
cdr3_aa: ASSQQQDRLGTEAF; clone_size: -; j_call: TRBJ1-1; v_call: TRBV4-2
cdr3_aa: ASRTSGREGTEAF; clone_size: few; j_call: TRBJ1-1; v_call: TRBV7-9
cdr3_aa: ASSLGLTYEQY; clone_size: few; j_call: TRBJ2-7; v_call: TRBV28
cdr3_aa: ASSQVAGAADTQY; clone_size: -; j_call: TRBJ2-3; v_call: TRBV4-1
cdr3_aa: ASRRLVGNQPQH; clone_size: -; j_call: TRBJ1-5; v_call: TRBV28
cdr3_aa: ASSEQSLGEAF; clone_size: -; j_call: TRBJ1-1; v_call: TRBV2
cdr3_aa: ASSQDHQGLSPSGNTIY; clone_size: -; j_call: TRBJ1-3; v_call: TRBV4-1
cdr3_aa: ASSLDLGGDTQY; clone_size: -; j_call: TRBJ2-3; v_call: TRBV5-4
cdr3_aa: ATRGDRGTYEQY; clone_size: -; j_call: TRBJ2-7; v_call: TRBV6-1
cdr3_aa: ASSYGGDEQF; clone_size: -; j_call: TRBJ2-1; v_call: TRBV6-6
cdr3_aa: ASSNTGDPFSGANVLT; clone_size: -; j_call: TRBJ2-6; v_call: TRBV25-1
cdr3_aa: ASRAPGSNQPQH; clone_size: few; j_call: TRBJ1-5; v_call: TRBV28
cdr3_aa: ASSPGLLNEQF; clone_size: many; j_call: TRBJ2-1; v_call: TRBV11-2
cdr3_aa: ASSLDLGITEAF; clone_size: -; j_call: TRBJ1-1; v_call: TRBV7-9
cdr3_aa: ASRYITEAF; clone_size: -; j_call: TRBJ1-1; v_call: TRBV28
cdr3_aa: AIGTAYNSPLH; clone_size: once; j_call: TRBJ1-6; v_call: TRBV10-3
cdr3_aa: ASNGGGNQETQY; clone_size: -; j_call: TRBJ2-5; v_call: TRBV2
cdr3_aa: ASTTGVYEQY; clone_size: -; j_call: TRBJ2-7; v_call: TRBV25-1
cdr3_aa: ASSDPQGVKNTDTQY; clone_size: few; j_call: TRBJ2-3; v_call: TRBV28
cdr3_aa: ASSLASLPARYEQY; clone_size: -; j_call: TRBJ2-7; v_call: TRBV7-2
cdr3_aa: ASSPGDEQF; clone_size: once; j_call: TRBJ2-1; v_call: TRBV7-8
cdr3_aa: ATSRAEIRYEQY; clone_size: -; j_call: TRBJ2-7; v_call: TRBV15
cdr3_aa: ASRGTGGYFYEQY; clone_size: -; j_call: TRBJ2-7; v_call: TRBV2
cdr3_aa: ASSGQGSGKQY; clone_size: -; j_call: TRBJ2-7; v_call: TRBV6-5
cdr3_aa: ASSLGLGTGSDTQY; clone_size: once; j_call: TRBJ2-3; v_call: TRBV5-1
cdr3_aa: ASSGQGQVEKLF; clone_size: -; j_call: TRBJ1-4; v_call: TRBV19
cdr3_aa: ASSLRQVNTEAF; clone_size: -; j_call: TRBJ1-1; v_call: TRBV5-4
cdr3_aa: ASSHEAGEETQY; clone_size: -; j_call: TRBJ2-5; v_call: TRBV4-1
cdr3_aa: ASSYSGGSNQPQH; clone_size: -; j_call: TRBJ1-5; v_call: TRBV6-5